This T cell receptor beta chain was recovered during a study of OX40 agonist ivuxolimab in advanced cancers. The wider study: Dose-escalation cases comprised hepatocellular carcinoma, melanoma, renal cell or head and neck cancer. Patients were approximately 80% male with ages about 23 to 79, mean approximately 55. Three individuals attained partial responses, comprising one hepatocellular carcinoma case and two cutaneous melanoma cases.

This CDR3 has 14 residues. V was shortened by 7 bases and J by 4 bases, with 13 bases between the two germline ends. Germline V gives CDR1 MNHEY, CDR2 SVGAGI. Using immunoSEQ multiplex PCR, the repertoire was profiled, and TCRdb retains in-frame clones only, with some absent. The sample carries some 33,000 clones, 80% to 90% recorded once. Study-wide findings and caveats: Clonal expansion in partial responders at 0.1-3.0 mg/kg ranked among the lowest.

This clone turned up a few times. Its antigen is as yet unknown. The receptor's source is an adult with an advanced solid tumor such as melanoma, head and neck, liver or kidney cancer. The chain carries TRBV6-5 and TRBJ1-4; D remains ambiguous. The specimen was CD4+ or CD8+ T cells sorted from blood, collected in a trial of the OX40 agonist ivuxolimab. CDR3 nucleotides: TGTGCCAGCACTCTGGGAGTAGATAATGAAAAACTGTTTTTT. Translating gives CASTLGVDNEKLFF.